One and the same sample provided the 17 T cell receptor beta chains below, sequenced in a study of metastatic and nonmetastatic thyroid tumors. There were no patients who had received any treatment before thyroid surgery. TCRdb reprocessed the PCR reads via MiXCR. The table has roughly 17,000 clones, roughly 29% seen once. Sequenced: tumor tissue. All receptors derive from a male donor with papillary thyroid cancer or a benign thyroid nodule (not recorded which). Some clones in this sample may be carry-over from other donors' samples.

V and J are TRBV7-2 and TRBJ1-6; D is ambiguous. The CDR3 has 13 amino acids. Trimming took off 4 bases at V and 9 bases at J, with 10 bases between the two ends. Germline lookup yields CDR1 SGHTA and CDR2 FQGNSA. DNA for the CDR3: TGTGCCAGCAGCTGGGGATACGGTTCACCCCTCCACTTT. Residues: CASSWGYGSPLHF. Full variable domain (rest looked up from reference TRBV7-2 and TRBJ1-6): GAGVSQSPSNKVTEKGKDVELRCDPISGHTALYWYRQSLGQGLEFLIYFQGNSAPDKSGLPSDRFSAERTGGSVSTLTIQRTQQEDSAVYLCASSWGYGSPLHFGNGTRLTVT.

V is TRBV20-1 and J is TRBJ2-7; a weak D match, TRBD2 (6 bases). Germline V lookup: CDR1 DFQATT, CDR2 SNEGSKA (reference sequence). The length of the CDR3 is 16 residues. V dropped 1 base and J dropped 4 bases, with 20 bases sitting between them. This chain's CDR3 is CSARGFGTPNLYEQYF. In nucleotides, the CDR3 is TGCAGTGCTAGAGGATTCGGGACTCCAAACCTATACGAGCAGTACTTC.

The V and J genes are TRBV9 and TRBJ1-2; no clear D gene. V was clipped by 0 bases and J by 6 bases, with 12 bases between them. CDR1 and CDR2 (germline): SGDLS, YYNGEE. This CDR3 is built from 14 residues. CDR3 nucleotides: TGTGCCAGCAGCGTAGGAGAGGGTTCGGATGGCTACACCTTC. Translating gives CASSVGEGSDGYTF.

This chain uses TRBV7-2 with TRBJ2-7; D unclear. Germline V gene sequence: CDR1 SGHTA, CDR2 FQGNSA. The CDR3 totals 15 residues. Trimming left V 1 base short and J 0 bases short, with 10 bases between. CDR3 sequence reads: CASSLVGFASYEQYF. DNA for the CDR3: TGTGCCAGCAGCTTAGTGGGCTTCGCCTCCTACGAGCAGTACTTC.

This clone appeared many times. Additional DNA sequences in this sample encode the identical CDR3. The chain is built from TRBV6-1 and TRBJ1-2, with D tentatively TRBD1 (5 bases). Germline CDR1 reads MNHNS; CDR2 reads SASEGT. The germline V and J ends were trimmed by 4 bases and 4 bases, with 7 bases remaining between them. This CDR3 region has 12 residues. The CDR3 bases are TGTGCCAGCAGTGGGACACGCTATGGCTACACCTTC. It codes for CASSGTRYGYTF.

There are a few counts of this clone. The J gene is TRBJ1-6, the V gene TRBV28, with D perhaps TRBD1 (5 bases). In germline, CDR1 is MDHEN, CDR2 SYDVKM. Trimming cost V 2 bases and J 0 bases, with 14 bases left between them. The CDR3 is 18 amino acids. CDR3: CASSLIVGRSSYNSPLHF. The CDR3 bases are TGTGCCAGCAGTTTAATTGTGGGACGGAGCTCCTATAATTCACCCCTCCACTTT.

This clone qualifies as medium-sized. The chain carries TRBV7-8 and TRBJ1-1; tentative D call: TRBD1 (6 bases). V lost 5 bases and J lost 0, with 19 bases in between. This CDR3 spans 17 amino acids. The germline gives CDR1 SGHVS, CDR2 FQNEAQ. The CDR3 here is CASSLRTDQGMNTEAFF. The CDR3 nucleotides are TGTGCCAGCAGCCTACGGACGGACCAGGGGATGAACACTGAAGCTTTCTTT.

This clone occurred many times. The V gene is TRBV20-1, the J gene TRBJ2-5; D ambiguous. With 0 bases removed from V and 1 base from J, the gap between germline ends came to 12 bases. Germline lookup yields CDR1 DFQATT and CDR2 SNEGSKA (reference sequence). This CDR3 has 15 amino acids. CDR3 loop: CSARDLVAAQETQYF. CDR3 DNA sequence: TGCAGTGCTAGAGACCTGGTGGCGGCCCAAGAGACCCAGTACTTC.

This clone was recorded a few times. The chain combines TRBV28 with TRBJ2-1; TRBD1 matches 7 bases. Per germline, CDR1 MDHEN and CDR2 SYDVKM. Trimming removed 4 bases from V and 14 bases from J; junction bases left unmatched: 5. The CDR3 runs 11 residues. DNA of the CDR3: TGTGCCAGCAGTTGGGGGACAGTTAAGTTCTTC. It yields the protein CASSWGTVKFF.

V gene TRBV20-1 combines with J gene TRBJ2-1; 9 nucleotides line up with TRBD2. Germline lookup yields CDR1 DFQATT and CDR2 SNEGSKA (reference sequence). With V trimmed by 6 bases and J by 5 bases, 8 bases remained unmatched. This CDR3 contains 14 residues. The chain's CDR3 is CSAPGPSGNNEQFF. CDR3 DNA: TGCAGTGCCCCGGGGCCTAGCGGGAACAATGAGCAGTTCTTC.

This clone was seen at least ten times. The chain combines TRBV25-1 with TRBJ1-1; TRBD1 is a possible D gene (5 bases). Germline loops: CDR1 MGHDK, CDR2 SYGVNS. The CDR3 extends over 14 amino acids. The V end lost 2 bases, the J end lost 7 bases, and 14 bases lay between the germline ends. The CDR3 region has the DNA TGTGCCAGCAGTGAAAGTTTAGGGGAAGTTGAAGCTTTCTTT. Amino acid sequence: CASSESLGEVEAFF.

The chain couples TRBV4-2 to TRBJ2-7; 8 bases map to TRBD2. J lost 3 bases, V lost 0 bases, and 7 bases had no gene match. Germline loops: CDR1 LGHNA, CDR2 YNFKEQ. There are 16 residues in the CDR3. The CDR3 sequence is CASSQDRREDLYEQYF. DNA for the CDR3: TGTGCCAGCAGCCAAGATCGGCGGGAGGACCTCTACGAGCAGTACTTC.

The genes are TRBV20-1 and TRBJ2-7; TRBD2 matches at 10 bases. The trim removed 2 bases at V and 8 bases at J, leaving 12 bases unmatched. Germline V gene data show CDR1 as DFQATT and CDR2 as SNEGSKA (reference sequence). The CDR3 length is 15 residues. CDR3 sequence: CSARSLAGVGRKQYF. In DNA form, the CDR3 reads TGCAGTGCTAGAAGTCTAGCGGGAGTGGGTAGGAAGCAGTACTTC.

This sequence joins TRBV20-1 and TRBJ2-7; TRBD1 is a possible D gene (6 bases). CDR3 length equals 12 residues. The V end lost 3 bases, the J end lost 4 bases, and 10 bases lay between the germline ends. Germline V gene lookup returns CDR1 DFQATT and CDR2 SNEGSKA (reference sequence). The CDR3 DNA reads TGCAGTGCTAGGAACAGGGAATACGAGCAGTACTTC. Translating gives CSARNREYEQYF.

This clone was counted many times. CDR3: CATRSWGDSSYNEQFF. In DNA, the CDR3 is TGTGCCACCCGGTCCTGGGGGGACAGCTCCTACAATGAGCAGTTCTTC. The chain couples TRBV10-3 to TRBJ2-1; perhaps TRBD1 as D (7 bases). Trimming cost V 10 bases and J 0 bases, with 19 bases left between them. This CDR3 is built from 16 residues. Germline loops: CDR1 ENHRY, CDR2 SYGVKD.

The sample holds a few counts of this clone. The chain couples TRBV6-2 or TRBV6-3 to TRBJ1-3; TRBD1 aligns across 7 bases. Trimming removed 7 bases from V and 4 bases from J; junction bases left unmatched: 7. The CDR3 extends over 14 amino acids. CDR1 is MNHEY, CDR2 SVGEGT, per germline. The CDR3, as DNA: TGTGCCAGCAAGTTTGAACAGGGGGGAAACACCATATATTTT. Encoded protein: CASKFEQGGNTIYF.

This clone turned up a few times. The chain recombines TRBV28 with TRBJ2-7; perhaps TRBD2 as D (5 bases). This CDR3 has 18 amino acids. Trimming cost V 6 bases and J 7 bases, with 31 bases left between them. Germline V gene data show CDR1 as MDHEN and CDR2 as SYDVKM. The CDR3 DNA sequence: TGTGCCAGCAGCCCCACCCCCTCCCTCAGGACCCCATGGGAGGAGCAGTACTTC. It yields the protein CASSPTPSLRTPWEEQYF.